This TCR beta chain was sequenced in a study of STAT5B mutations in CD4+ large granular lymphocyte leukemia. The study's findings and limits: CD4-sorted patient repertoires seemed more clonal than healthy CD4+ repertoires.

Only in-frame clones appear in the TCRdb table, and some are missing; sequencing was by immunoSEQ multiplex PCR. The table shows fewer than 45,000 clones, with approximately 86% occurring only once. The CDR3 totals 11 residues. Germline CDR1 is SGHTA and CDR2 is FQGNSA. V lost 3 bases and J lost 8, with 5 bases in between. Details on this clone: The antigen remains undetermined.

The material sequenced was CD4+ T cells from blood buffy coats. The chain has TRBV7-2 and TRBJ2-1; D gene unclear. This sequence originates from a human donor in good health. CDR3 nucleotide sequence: TGTGCCAGCAGCTTCGGGTATGAGCAGTTCTTC. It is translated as CASSFGYEQFF.